This T cell receptor (beta chain) originates from a study of early T cells in non-severe SARS-CoV-2 infection. This clonotype turned up a few times. J lost 2 bases, V lost 3 bases, and 5 bases had no gene match. Germline V lookup: CDR1 LNHDA, CDR2 SQIVND (reference sequence). This CDR3 region has 15 residues. TCRdb redid the calling of the 5' RACE reads with MiXCR, one entry per CDR3 protein. Counted here are about 64,000 distinct CDR3 sequences, less than 9.5% occurring once; the ten biggest clones make up roughly an eighth. The sequence was obtained from an adult who was a healthcare worker with PCR-confirmed SARS-CoV-2 infection or an uninfected control (not recorded which). The material was whole blood, obtained at baseline. This chain joins TRBV19 and TRBJ2-7; 9 bases line up with TRBD1. The CDR3 DNA follows: TGTGCCAGTAGTATCTCCGGGACAGGGACCTACGAGCAGTACTTC. Its translation is CASSISGTGTYEQYF.